This T cell receptor (beta chain) was captured in a study of blood T cell repertoires in COVID-19. Study-level background: Acute-phase and convalescent COVID-19 samples originated in the United States, Italy and Spain. T cells, B-cell-depleted T cells, or PBMCs provided the cDNA or gDNA that served as material.

The authors' processing: The authors estimated nucleated cell counts from reference gene primer amplification. Profiling relied on immunoSEQ multiplex PCR, and the TCRdb table lists in-frame clones only, not all of them. V and J calls plus clone size are reproduced from that table; the DNA served to infer D and trimming. Of roughly 120,000 clones listed, 60% to 80% are singletons. Seattle patients were enrolled while actively infected and followed longitudinally. Germline CDR1 reads KGHSH; CDR2 reads LQKENI. The CDR3 contains 14 residues. Trimming pared 3 bases from V and 5 bases from J, leaving 14 bases between.

Specimen: peripheral blood. This chain links TRBV18 with TRBJ2-7; D perhaps matches TRBD2 (6 bases). The TCR was taken from a man older than 75 with COVID-19, enrolled during active disease. CDR3 sequence (DNA): TGTGCCAGCTCACCGGAGCCGGGGGAAGACGAGCAGTACTTC. Its translation is CASSPEPGEDEQYF.